What follows describes a single TCR beta chain. The data originate from a study of blood T cell repertoires in COVID-19. The protocol was immunoSEQ multiplex PCR, while the TCRdb copy is restricted to in-frame clones and leaves out a portion. The sample holds roughly 260,000 clones, about nine tenths seen once. Deletions cut 7 bases from V and 0 bases from J, with 10 bases between. This CDR3 spans 14 amino acids. Germline assignment: CDR1 SNHLY and CDR2 FYNNEI. The chain combines TRBV2 with TRBJ1-5; D not certain. The sequencing sample was made of peripheral blood. The source of this sequence is a person aged 18 to 29 with COVID-19, enrolled during active disease. The CDR3 coding sequence is TGTGCCAGCAACGAGGAGTATAGCAATCAGCCCCAGCATTTT. It encodes CASNEEYSNQPQHF.